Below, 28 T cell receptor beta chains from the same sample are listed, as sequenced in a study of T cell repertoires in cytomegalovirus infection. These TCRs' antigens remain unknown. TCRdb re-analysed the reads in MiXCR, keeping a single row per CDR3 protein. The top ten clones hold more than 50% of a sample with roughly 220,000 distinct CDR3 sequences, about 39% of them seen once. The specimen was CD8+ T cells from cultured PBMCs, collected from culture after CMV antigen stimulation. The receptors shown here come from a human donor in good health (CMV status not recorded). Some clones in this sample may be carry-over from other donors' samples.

The CDR3 sequence is CASSIRRMGNQPQHF. In DNA form, the CDR3 reads TGTGCCAGTAGTATACGGCGGATGGGTAATCAGCCCCAGCATTTT. The V call is TRBV19, the J call TRBJ1-5; D unresolved. V was clipped by 2 bases and J by 4 bases, with 12 bases between them. This CDR3 is 15 amino acids long. Germline V gene lookup returns CDR1 LNHDA and CDR2 SQIVND (reference sequence).

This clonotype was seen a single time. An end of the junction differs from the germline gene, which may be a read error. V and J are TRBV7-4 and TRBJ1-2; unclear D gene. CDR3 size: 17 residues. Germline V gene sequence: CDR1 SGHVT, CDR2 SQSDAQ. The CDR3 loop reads CARSSNPTGGVVYGYTF. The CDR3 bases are TGTGCCAGAAGCTCCAACCCAACTGGTGGGGTAGTCTATGGCTACACCTTC. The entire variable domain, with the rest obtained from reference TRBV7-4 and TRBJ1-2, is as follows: GAGVSQSPRYKVAKRGRDVALRCDSISGHVTLYWYRQTLGQGSEVLTYSQSDAQRDKSGRPSGRFSAERPERSVSTLKIQRTEQGDSAVYLCARSSNPTGGVVYGYTFGSGTRLTVV.

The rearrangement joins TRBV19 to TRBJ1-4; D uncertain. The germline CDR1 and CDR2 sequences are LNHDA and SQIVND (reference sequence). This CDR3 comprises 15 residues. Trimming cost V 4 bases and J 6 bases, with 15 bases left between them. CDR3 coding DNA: TGTGCCAGTAGTACTTTTAGGACTGGGGATGAAAAACTGTTTTTT. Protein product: CASSTFRTGDEKLFF.

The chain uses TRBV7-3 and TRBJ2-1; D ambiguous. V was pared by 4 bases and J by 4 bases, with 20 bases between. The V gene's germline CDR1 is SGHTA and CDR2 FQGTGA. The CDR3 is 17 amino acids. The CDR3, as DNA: TGTGCCAGCAGCTCCTCTTGTCGCGGTTCGGGTTACAATGAGCAGTTCTTC. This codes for CASSSSCRGSGYNEQFF.

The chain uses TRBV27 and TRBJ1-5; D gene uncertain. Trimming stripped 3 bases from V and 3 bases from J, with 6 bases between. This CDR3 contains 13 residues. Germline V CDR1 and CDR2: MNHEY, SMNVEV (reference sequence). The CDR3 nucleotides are TGTGCCAGCAGTTTTTATACCAATCAGCCCCAGCATTTT. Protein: CASSFYTNQPQHF.

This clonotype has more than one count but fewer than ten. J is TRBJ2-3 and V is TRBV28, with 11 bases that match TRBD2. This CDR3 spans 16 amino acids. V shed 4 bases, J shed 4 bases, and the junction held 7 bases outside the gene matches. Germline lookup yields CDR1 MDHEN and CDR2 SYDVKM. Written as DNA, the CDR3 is TGTGCCAGCAGTTCTTGGACTAGCGGGCTACCAGATACGCAGTATTTT. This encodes CASSSWTSGLPDTQYF. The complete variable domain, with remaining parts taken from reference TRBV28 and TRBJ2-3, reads DVKVTQSSRYLVKRTGEKVFLECVQDMDHENMFWYRQDPGLGLRLIYFSYDVKMKEKGDIPEGYSVSREKKERFSLILESASTNQTSMYLCASSSWTSGLPDTQYFGPGTRLTVL.

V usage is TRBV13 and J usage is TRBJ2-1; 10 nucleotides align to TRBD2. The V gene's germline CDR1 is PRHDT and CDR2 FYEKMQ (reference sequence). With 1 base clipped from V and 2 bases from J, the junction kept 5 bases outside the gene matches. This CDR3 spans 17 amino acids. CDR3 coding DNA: TGTGCCAGCAGCTTAGAGAGCGGGAGGGCCCCCTACAATGAGCAGTTCTTC. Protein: CASSLESGRAPYNEQFF.

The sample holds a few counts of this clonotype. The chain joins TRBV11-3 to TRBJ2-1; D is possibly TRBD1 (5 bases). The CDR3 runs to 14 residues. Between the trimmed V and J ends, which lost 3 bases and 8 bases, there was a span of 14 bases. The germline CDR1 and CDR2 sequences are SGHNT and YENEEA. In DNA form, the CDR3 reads TGTGCCAGCAGCTTTGCAGGGATGGCCGATGAGCAGTTCTTC. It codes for CASSFAGMADEQFF.

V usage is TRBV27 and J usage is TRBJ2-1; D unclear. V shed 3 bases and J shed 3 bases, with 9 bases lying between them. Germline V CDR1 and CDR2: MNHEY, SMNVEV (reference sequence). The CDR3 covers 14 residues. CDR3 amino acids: CASSFSRDYNEQFF. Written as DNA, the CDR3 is TGTGCCAGCAGTTTTAGCAGAGACTACAATGAGCAGTTCTTC.

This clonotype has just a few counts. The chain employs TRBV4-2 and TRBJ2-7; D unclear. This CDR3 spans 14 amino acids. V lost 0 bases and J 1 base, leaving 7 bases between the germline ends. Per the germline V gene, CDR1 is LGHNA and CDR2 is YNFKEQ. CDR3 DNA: TGTGCCAGCAGCCAAGATCCGGGTTCCTACGAGCAGTACTTC. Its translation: CASSQDPGSYEQYF.

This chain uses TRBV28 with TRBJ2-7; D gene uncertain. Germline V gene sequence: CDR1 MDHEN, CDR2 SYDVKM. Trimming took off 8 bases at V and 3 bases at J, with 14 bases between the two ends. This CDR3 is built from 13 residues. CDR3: CASVDATLYEQYF. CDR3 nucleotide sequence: TGTGCCAGCGTGGACGCAACCCTCTACGAGCAGTACTTC. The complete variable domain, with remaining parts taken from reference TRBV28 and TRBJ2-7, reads DVKVTQSSRYLVKRTGEKVFLECVQDMDHENMFWYRQDPGLGLRLIYFSYDVKMKEKGDIPEGYSVSREKKERFSLILESASTNQTSMYLCASVDATLYEQYFGPGTRLTVT.

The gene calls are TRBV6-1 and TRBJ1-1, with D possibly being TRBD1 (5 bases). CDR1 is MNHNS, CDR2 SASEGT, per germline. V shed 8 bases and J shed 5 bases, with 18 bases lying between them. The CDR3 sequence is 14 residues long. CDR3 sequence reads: CASPDSTGGTEAFF. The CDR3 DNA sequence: TGTGCCAGCCCCGATTCCACTGGGGGGACTGAAGCTTTCTTT.

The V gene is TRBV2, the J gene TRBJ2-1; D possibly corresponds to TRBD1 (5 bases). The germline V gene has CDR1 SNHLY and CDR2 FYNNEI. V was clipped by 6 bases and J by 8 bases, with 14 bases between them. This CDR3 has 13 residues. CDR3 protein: CASSPPGIHEQFF. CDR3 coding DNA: TGTGCCAGCAGCCCACCAGGGATTCATGAGCAGTTCTTC.

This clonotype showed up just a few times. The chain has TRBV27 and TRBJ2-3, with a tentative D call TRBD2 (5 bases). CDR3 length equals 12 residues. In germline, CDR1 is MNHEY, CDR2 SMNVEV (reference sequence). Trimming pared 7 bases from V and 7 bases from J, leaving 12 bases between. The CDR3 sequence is CASNTGGNTQYF. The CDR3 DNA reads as TGTGCCAGCAACACCGGAGGAAATACGCAGTATTTT.

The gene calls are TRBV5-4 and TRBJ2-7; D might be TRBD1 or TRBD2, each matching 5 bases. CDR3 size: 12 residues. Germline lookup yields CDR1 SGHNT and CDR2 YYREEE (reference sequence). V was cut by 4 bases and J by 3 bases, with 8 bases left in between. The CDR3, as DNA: TGTGCCAGCAGCCGGGACCGCTACGAGCAGTACTTC. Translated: CASSRDRYEQYF.

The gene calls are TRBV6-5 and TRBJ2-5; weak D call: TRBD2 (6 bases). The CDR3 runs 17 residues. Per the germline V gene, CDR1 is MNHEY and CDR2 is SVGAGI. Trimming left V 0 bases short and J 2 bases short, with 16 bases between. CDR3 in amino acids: CASSYSWGVFIQETQYF. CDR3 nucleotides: TGTGCCAGCAGTTACTCGTGGGGGGTCTTCATACAAGAGACCCAGTACTTC.

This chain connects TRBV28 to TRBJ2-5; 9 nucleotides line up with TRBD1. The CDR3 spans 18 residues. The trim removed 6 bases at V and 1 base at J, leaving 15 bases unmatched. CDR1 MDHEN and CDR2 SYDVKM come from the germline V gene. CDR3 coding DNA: TGTGCCAGCAGAAGAGGGACAGGGTCCTTGTTGGCCCAAGAGACCCAGTACTTC. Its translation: CASRRGTGSLLAQETQYF.

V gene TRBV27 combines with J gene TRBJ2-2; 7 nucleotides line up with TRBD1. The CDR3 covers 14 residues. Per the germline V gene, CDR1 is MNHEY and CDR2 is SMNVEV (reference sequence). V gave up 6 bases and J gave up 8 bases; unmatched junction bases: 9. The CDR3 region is CASRTTGDGGELFF. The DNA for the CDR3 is TGTGCCAGCAGGACAACAGGGGATGGAGGGGAGCTGTTTTTT.

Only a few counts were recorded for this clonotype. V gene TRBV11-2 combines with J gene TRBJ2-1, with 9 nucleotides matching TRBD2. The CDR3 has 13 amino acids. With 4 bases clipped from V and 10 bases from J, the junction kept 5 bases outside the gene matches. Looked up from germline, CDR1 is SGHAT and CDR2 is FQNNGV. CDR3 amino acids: CASSSSGAGEQFF. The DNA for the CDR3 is TGTGCCAGCAGCTCTAGCGGGGCCGGGGAGCAGTTCTTC.

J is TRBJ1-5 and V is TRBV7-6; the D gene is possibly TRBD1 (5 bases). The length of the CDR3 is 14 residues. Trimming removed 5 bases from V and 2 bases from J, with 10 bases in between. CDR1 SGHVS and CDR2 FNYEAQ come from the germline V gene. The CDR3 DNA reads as TGTGCCAGCAGCCCAGGGTTCGGCAATCAGCCCCAGCATTTT. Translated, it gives CASSPGFGNQPQHF.

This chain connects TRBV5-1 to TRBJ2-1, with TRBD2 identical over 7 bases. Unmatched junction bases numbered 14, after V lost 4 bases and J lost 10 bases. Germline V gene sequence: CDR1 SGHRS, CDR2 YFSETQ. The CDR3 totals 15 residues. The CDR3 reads CASSGGGGPTREQFF. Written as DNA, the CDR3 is TGCGCCAGCAGCGGGGGGGGGGGACCCACTCGGGAGCAGTTCTTC. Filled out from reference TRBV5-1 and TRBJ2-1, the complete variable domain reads KAGVTQTPRYLIKTRGQQVTLSCSPISGHRSVSWYQQTPGQGLQFLFEYFSETQRNKGNFPGRFSGRQFSNSRSEMNVSTLELGDSALYLCASSGGGGPTREQFFGPGTRLTVL.

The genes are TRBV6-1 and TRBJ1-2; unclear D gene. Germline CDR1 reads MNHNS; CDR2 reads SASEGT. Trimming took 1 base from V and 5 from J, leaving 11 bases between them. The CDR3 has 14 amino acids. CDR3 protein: CASSEEADHYGYTF. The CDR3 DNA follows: TGTGCCAGCAGTGAAGAGGCGGACCATTATGGCTACACCTTC.

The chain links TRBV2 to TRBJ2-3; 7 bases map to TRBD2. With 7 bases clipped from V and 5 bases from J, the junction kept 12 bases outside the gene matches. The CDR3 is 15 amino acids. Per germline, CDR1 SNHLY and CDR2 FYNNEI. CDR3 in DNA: TGTGCCAGCACCCAGGGTCTAGCGGAGGAAGATACGCAGTATTTT. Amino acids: CASTQGLAEEDTQYF.

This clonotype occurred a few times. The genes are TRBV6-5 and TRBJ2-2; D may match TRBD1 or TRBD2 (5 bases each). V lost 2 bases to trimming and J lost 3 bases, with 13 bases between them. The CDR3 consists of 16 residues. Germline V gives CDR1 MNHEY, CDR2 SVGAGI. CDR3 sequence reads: CASSYHDRGDTGELFF. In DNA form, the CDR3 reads TGTGCCAGCAGTTACCATGACAGAGGGGACACCGGGGAGCTGTTTTTT.

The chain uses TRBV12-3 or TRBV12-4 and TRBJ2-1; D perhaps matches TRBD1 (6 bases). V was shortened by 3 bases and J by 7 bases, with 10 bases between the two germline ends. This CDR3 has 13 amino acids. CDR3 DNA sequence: TGTGCCAGCAGTTTTACAGGGAAGAATGAGCAGTTCTTC. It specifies CASSFTGKNEQFF.

The CDR3 region is CASRVAGLEDTQYF. DNA for the CDR3: TGTGCCAGCAGGGTAGCGGGCCTCGAGGATACGCAGTATTTT. V gene TRBV2 combines with J gene TRBJ2-3; TRBD2 matches 7 bases. V shed 6 bases, J shed 6 bases, and the junction held 9 bases outside the gene matches. CDR3 length equals 14 residues. Germline CDR1 reads SNHLY; CDR2 reads FYNNEI.

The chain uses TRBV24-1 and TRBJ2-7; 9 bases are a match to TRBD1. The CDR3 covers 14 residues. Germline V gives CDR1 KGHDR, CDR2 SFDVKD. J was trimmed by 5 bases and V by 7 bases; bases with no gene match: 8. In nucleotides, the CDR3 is TGTGCCACCAGCCCAGCGGGACAGGGCCACGAGCAGTACTTC. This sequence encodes CATSPAGQGHEQYF.

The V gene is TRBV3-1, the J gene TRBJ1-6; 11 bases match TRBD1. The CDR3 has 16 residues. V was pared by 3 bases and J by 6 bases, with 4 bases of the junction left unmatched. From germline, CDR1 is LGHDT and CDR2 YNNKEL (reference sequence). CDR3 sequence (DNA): TGTGCCAGCAGCCAGACCGGACAGGGGGCTAATTCACCCCTCCACTTT. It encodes CASSQTGQGANSPLHF.